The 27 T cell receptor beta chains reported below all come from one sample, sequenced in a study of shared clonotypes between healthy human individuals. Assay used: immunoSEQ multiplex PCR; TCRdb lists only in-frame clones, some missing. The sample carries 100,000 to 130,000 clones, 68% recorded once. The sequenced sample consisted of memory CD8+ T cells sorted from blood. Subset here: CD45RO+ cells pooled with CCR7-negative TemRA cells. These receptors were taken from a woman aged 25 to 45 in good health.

CDR3 bases: TGTGCCAGCAGCTTATTGGAGACCCGGGATACGCAGTATTTT. This translates into CASSLLETRDTQYF. The chain uses TRBV13 and TRBJ2-3; the D is unclear. Germline-derived CDR1 and CDR2 are PRHDT and FYEKMQ (reference sequence). The CDR3 spans 14 residues. Trimming stripped 2 bases from V and 6 bases from J, with 12 bases between.

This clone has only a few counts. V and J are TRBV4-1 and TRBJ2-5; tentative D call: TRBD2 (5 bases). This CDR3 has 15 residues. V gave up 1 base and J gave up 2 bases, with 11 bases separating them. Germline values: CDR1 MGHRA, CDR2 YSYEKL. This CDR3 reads CASSQVHGDQETQYF. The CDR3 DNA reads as TGCGCCAGCAGCCAAGTTCACGGGGATCAAGAGACCCAGTACTTC.

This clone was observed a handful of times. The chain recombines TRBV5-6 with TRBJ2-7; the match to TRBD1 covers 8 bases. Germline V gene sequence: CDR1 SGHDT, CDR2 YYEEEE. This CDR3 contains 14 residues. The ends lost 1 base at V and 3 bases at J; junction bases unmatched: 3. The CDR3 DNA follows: TGTGCCAGCAGCTTGCAACAGGGGGTCTACGAGCAGTACTTC. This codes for CASSLQQGVYEQYF.

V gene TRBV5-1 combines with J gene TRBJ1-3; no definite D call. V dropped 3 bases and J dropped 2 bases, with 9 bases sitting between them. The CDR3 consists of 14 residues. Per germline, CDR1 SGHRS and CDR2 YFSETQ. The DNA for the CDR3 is TGCGCCAGCAGCTCCCGACCCCCTGGAAACACCATATATTTT. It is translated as CASSSRPPGNTIYF.

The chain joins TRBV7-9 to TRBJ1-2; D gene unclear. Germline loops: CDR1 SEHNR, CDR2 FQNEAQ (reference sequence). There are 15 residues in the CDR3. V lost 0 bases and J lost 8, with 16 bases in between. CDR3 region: CASSLAGEARTGYTF. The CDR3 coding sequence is TGTGCCAGCAGCTTAGCGGGAGAGGCCAGAACCGGCTACACCTTC. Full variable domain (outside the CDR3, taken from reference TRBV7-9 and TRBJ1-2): DTGVSQNPRHKITKRGQNVTFRCDPISEHNRLYWYRQTLGQGPEFLTYFQNEAQLEKSRLLSDRFSAERPKGSFSTLEIQRTEQGDSAMYLCASSLAGEARTGYTFGSGTRLTVV.

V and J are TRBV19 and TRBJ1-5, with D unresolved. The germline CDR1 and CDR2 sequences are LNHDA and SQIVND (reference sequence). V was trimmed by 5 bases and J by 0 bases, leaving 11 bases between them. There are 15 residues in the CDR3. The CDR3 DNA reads TGTGCCAGTAGTGCCTGGATGAGTAGCAATCAGCCCCAGCATTTT. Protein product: CASSAWMSSNQPQHF. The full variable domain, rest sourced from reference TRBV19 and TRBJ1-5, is DGGITQSPKYLFRKEGQNVTLSCEQNLNHDAMYWYRQDPGQGLRLIYYSQIVNDFQKGDIAEGYSVSREKKESFPLTVTSAQKNPTAFYLCASSAWMSSNQPQHFGDGTRLSIL.

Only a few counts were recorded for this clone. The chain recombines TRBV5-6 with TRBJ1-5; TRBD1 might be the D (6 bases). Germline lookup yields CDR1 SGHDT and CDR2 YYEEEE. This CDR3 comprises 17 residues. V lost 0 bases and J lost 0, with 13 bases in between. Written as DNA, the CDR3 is TGTGCCAGCAGCTTGGACGGGTCAGGGGTTAGCAATCAGCCCCAGCATTTT. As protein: CASSLDGSGVSNQPQHF.

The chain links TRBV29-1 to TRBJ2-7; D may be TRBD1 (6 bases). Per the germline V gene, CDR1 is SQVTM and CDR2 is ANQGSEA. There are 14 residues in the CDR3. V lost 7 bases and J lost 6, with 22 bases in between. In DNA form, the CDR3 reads TGCAGCGCAAAAGCTTCCGGGACATCCATCGAGCAGTACTTC. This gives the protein CSAKASGTSIEQYF.

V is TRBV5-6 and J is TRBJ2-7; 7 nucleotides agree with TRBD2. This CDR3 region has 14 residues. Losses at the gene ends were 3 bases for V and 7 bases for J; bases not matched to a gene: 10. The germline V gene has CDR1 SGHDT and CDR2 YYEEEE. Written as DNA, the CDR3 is TGTGCCAGCAGCTCAACTAGCGACCTGGTGGAGCAGTACTTC. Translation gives CASSSTSDLVEQYF.

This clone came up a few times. DNA of the CDR3: TGTGCCAGCAGTTTGGGGTCTCCTAACTATGGCTACACCTTC. It yields the protein CASSLGSPNYGYTF. V gene TRBV27 combines with J gene TRBJ1-2, with D uncertain. The CDR3 is 14 amino acids. From germline, CDR1 is MNHEY and CDR2 SMNVEV (reference sequence). Between the trimmed V and J ends, which lost 3 bases and 0 bases, there was a span of 8 bases.

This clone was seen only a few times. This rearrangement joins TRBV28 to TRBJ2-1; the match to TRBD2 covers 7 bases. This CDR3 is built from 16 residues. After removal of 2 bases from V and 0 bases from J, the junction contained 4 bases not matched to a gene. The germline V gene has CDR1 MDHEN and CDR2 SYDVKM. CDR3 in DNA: TGTGCCAGCAGTTTACTTCGCGGGAGCTCCTACAATGAGCAGTTCTTC. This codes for CASSLLRGSSYNEQFF.

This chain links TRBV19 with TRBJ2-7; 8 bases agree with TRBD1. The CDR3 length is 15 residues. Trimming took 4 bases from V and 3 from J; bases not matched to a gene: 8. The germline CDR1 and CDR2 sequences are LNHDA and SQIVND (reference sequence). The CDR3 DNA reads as TGTGCCAGTAGTAGTACCGGGACAGGCCACTACGAGCAGTACTTC. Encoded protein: CASSSTGTGHYEQYF. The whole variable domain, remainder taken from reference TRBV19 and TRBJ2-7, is DGGITQSPKYLFRKEGQNVTLSCEQNLNHDAMYWYRQDPGQGLRLIYYSQIVNDFQKGDIAEGYSVSREKKESFPLTVTSAQKNPTAFYLCASSSTGTGHYEQYFGPGTRLTVT.

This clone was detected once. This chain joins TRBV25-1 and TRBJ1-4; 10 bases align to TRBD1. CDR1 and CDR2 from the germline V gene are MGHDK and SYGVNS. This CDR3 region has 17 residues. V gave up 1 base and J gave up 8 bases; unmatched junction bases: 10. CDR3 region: CASSESDRGTGYEKLFF. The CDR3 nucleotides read TGTGCCAGCAGTGAATCGGACAGGGGGACGGGCTACGAAAAACTGTTTTTT.

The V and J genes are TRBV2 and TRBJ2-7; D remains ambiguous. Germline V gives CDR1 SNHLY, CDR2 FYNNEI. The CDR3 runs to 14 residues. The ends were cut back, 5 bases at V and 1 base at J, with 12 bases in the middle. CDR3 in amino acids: CASSWQPNSYEQYF. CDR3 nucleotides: TGTGCCAGCAGTTGGCAGCCGAATTCCTACGAGCAGTACTTC.

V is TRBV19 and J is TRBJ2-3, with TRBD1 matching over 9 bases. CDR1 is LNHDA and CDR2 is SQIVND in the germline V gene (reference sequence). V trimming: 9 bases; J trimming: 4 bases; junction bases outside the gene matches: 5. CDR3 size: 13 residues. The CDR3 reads CASWDREADTQYF. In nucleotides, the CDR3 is TGTGCCAGCTGGGACAGGGAAGCAGATACGCAGTATTTT.

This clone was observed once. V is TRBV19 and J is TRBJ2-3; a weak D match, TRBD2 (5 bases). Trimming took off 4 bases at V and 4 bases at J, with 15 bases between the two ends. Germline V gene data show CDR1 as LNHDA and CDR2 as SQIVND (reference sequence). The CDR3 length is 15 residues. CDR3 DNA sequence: TGTGCCAGTAGTACCTTACTAGGATTCGCAGATACGCAGTATTTT. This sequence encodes CASSTLLGFADTQYF.

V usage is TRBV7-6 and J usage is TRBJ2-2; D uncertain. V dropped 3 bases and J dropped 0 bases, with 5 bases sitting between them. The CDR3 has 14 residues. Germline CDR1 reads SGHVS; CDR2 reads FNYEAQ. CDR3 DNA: TGTGCCAGCAGCTTCATGCCGAACACCGGGGAGCTGTTTTTT. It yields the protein CASSFMPNTGELFF.

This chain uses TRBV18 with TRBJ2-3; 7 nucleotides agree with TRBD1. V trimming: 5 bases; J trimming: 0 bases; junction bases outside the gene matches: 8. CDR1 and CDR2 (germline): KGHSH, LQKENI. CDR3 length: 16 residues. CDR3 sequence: CASSTTGTESTDTQYF. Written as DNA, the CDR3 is TGTGCCAGCTCAACGACCGGGACAGAAAGCACAGATACGCAGTATTTT.

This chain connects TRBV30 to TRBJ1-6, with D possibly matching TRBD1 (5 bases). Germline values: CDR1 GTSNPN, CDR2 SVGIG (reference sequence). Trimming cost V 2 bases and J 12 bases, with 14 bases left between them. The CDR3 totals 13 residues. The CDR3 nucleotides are TGTGCCTGGAGTCTGGACGGGGGTCAACCCCTCCACTTT. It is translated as CAWSLDGGQPLHF.

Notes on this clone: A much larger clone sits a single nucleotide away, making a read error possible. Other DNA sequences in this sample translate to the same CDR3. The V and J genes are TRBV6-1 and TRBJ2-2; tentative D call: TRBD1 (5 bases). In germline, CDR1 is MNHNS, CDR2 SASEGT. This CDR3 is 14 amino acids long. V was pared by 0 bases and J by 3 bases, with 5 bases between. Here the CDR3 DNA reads TGTGCCAGCAGTGAAGCAGGGGACACCGGGGAGCTGTTTTTT. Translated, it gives CASSEAGDTGELFF.

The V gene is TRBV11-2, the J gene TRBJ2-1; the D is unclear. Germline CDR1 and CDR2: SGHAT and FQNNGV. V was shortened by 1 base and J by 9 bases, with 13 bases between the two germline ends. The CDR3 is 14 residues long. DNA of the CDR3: TGTGCCAGCAGCTTAGGAGTCTACTTCGGTGAGCAGTTCTTC. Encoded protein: CASSLGVYFGEQFF.

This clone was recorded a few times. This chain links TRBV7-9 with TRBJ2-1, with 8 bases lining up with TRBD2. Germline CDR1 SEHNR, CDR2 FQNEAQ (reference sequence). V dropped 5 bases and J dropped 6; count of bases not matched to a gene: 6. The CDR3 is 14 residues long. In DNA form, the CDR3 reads TGTGCCAGCAGCCCAACCACTAGCGGCAATGAGCAGTTCTTC. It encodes CASSPTTSGNEQFF.

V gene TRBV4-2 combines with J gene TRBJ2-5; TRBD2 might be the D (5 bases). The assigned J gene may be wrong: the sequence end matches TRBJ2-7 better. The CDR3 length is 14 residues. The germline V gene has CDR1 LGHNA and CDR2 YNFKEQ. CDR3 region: CASSQERGSYEQYF. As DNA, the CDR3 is TGTGCCAGCAGCCAAGAACGGGGTTCCTACGAGCAGTACTTC.

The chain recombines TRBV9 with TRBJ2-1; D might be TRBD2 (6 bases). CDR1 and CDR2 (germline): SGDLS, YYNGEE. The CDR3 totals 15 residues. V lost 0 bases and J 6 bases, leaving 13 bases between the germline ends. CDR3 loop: CASSVEGNGGNEQFF. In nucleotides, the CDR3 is TGTGCCAGCAGCGTAGAGGGGAACGGGGGCAATGAGCAGTTCTTC.

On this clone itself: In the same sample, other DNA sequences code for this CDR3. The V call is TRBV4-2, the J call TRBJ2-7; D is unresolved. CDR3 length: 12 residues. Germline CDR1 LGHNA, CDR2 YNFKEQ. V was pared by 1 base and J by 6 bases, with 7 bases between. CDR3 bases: TGTGCCAGCAGCCAAGTCGCTTCCGAGCAGTACTTC. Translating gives CASSQVASEQYF.

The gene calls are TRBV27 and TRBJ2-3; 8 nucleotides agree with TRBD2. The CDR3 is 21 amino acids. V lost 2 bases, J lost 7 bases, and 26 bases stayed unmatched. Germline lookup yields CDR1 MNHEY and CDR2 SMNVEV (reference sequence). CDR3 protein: CASSLLSGSGGLGSALNTQYF. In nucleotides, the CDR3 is TGTGCCAGCAGTTTACTTTCCGGGTCGGGAGGGTTGGGTTCCGCCTTGAATACGCAGTATTTT.

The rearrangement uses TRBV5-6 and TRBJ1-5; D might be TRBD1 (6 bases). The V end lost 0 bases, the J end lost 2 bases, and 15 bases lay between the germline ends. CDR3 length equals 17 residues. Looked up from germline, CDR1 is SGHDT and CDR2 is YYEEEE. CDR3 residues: CASSLGGGAVRNQPQHF. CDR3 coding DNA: TGTGCCAGCAGCTTGGGAGGGGGAGCGGTTCGCAATCAGCCCCAGCATTTT.